This record looks at one T cell receptor beta chain sequence and its context. Its antigen specificity is not known. The sample holds no much larger clone one base away, and base qualities are not on file. The record originates from a study of blood T cell repertoires in COVID-19 (dated by TCRdb to about 2020). Study-wide context: Collaborator samples came from the United States, Italy and Spain and covered acute and convalescent phases of COVID-19. The material from the prospective study consisted of cDNA or gDNA derived from T cells, B-cell-depleted T cells, or PBMCs. Deeply sampled blood TCRbeta repertoires from subjects exposed to, actively infected with, or recovered from COVID-19 were included in the dataset. The repertoires were made available in a free public database intended to serve as a resource for research on the immune response to SARS-CoV-2. Samples were obtained from the ongoing ImmuneRACE study (first 160 participants) and from about 1,300 subjects provided by 6 global collaborators. Sample metadata almost always included a de-identified subject ID, COVID-19 status, age in years and sex. Where HLA class I and class II types were available, the types were taken from metadata supplied by the sample provider, not from assay-based typing. Paper-wide results and their limitations: How much clinical and demographic metadata was included differed by source and by participant, and the metadata was provided uncurated.

Including cysteine and phenylalanine, the CDR3 has 14 amino acids. This entry keeps only the CDR3 DNA: 42 bases, framed from base 1. Unmatched junction bases come to 3, with V trimmed by 2 bases and J by 5 bases. The germline V gene provides CDR1 SGHRS and CDR2 YFSETQ. Another Seattle source contributed samples from volunteer blood donors who had recovered from COVID-19. Each collaborating institution followed its own protocols to collect whole blood in K2EDTA tubes. Collaborator samples were shipped for TCRbeta analysis as frozen whole blood, isolated PBMCs, or DNA extracted from either sample type. TCRbeta CDR3 regions were amplified from genomic DNA by means of the immunoSEQ Assay, a bias-controlled multiplex PCR. Turning to the authors' computational methods: Within the assay, amplification of reference gene primers was used to estimate how many nucleated cells each sample contained. To quantify the absolute abundance of each unique TCRbeta CDR3 rearrangement, sequence reads were collapsed and filtered. For each sample, productive Simpson clonality was calculated as the square root of Simpson's diversity index across productive rearrangements. In its TCRdb copy, this immuneACCESS table keeps in-frame sequences only and misses some clones. Where compared with another copy, unresolved V genes explain less than half of these, and the others have no known cause. Clone size and the V and J calls come from that table; the DNA yielded D and trimming. This sample comprises 200,000 to 300,000 clones, 88% of them detected only once. Approximately 3.8% of the sample goes to the ten largest clones.

The specimen was peripheral blood. Rearrangement joined TRBV5-1 to TRBJ1-1; 10 central bases correspond to TRBD1. The receptor's source is a man between 60 and 70 years old who had recovered from COVID-19. The sequence in DNA is TGCGCCAGCAGCTTCTCGGGACAGGGGACTGAAGCTTTCTTT. Protein translation: CASSFSGQGTEAFF.